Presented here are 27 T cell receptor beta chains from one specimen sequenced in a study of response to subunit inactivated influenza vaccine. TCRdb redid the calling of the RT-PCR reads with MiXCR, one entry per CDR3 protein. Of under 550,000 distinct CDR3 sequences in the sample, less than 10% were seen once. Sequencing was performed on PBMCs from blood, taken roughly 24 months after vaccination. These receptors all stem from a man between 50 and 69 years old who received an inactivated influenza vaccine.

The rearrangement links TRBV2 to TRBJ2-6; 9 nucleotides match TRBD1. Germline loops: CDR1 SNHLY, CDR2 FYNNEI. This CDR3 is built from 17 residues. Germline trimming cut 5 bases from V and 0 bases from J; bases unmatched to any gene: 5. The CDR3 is CASSPGTGTSGANVLTF. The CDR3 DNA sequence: TGTGCCAGCAGTCCCGGGACAGGGACCTCTGGGGCCAACGTCCTGACTTTC. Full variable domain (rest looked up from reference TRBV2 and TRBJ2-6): EPEVTQTPSHQVTQMGQEVILRCVPISNHLYFYWYRQILGQKVEFLVSFYNNEISEKSEIFDDQFSVERPDGSNFTLKIRSTKLEDSAMYFCASSPGTGTSGANVLTFGAGSRLTVL.

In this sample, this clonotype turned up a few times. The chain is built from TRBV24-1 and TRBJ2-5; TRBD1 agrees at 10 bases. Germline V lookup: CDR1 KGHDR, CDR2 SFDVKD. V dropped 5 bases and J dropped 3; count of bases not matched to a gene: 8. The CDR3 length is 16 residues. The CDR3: CATSATGGLREETQYF. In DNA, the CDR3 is TGTGCCACCAGTGCGACAGGGGGCTTACGAGAAGAGACCCAGTACTTC.

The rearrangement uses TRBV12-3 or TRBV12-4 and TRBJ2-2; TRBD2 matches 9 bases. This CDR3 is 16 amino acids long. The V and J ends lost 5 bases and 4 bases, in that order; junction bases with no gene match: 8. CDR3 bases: TGTGCCAGCAGTCCCAGGGGACTAGCTGGCACCGGGGAGCTGTTTTTT. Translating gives CASSPRGLAGTGELFF.

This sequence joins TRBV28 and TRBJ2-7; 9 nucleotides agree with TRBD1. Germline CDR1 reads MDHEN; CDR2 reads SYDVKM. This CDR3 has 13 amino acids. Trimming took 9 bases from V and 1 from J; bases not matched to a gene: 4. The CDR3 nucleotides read TGTGCCAGTGGGACAGGGTTGTCCTACGAGCAGTACTTC. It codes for CASGTGLSYEQYF.

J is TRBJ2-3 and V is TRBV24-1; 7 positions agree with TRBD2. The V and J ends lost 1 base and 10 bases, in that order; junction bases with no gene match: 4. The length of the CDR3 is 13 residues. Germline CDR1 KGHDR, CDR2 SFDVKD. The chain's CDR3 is CATSDFTGGAQYF. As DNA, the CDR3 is TGTGCCACCAGTGATTTTACGGGGGGTGCGCAGTATTTT.

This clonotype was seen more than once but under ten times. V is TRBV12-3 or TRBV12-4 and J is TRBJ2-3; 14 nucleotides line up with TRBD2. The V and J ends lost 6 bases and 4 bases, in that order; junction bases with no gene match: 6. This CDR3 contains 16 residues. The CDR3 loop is CASRSGTSGSADTQYF. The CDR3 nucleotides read TGTGCCAGCAGAAGTGGGACTAGCGGGAGCGCAGATACGCAGTATTTT.

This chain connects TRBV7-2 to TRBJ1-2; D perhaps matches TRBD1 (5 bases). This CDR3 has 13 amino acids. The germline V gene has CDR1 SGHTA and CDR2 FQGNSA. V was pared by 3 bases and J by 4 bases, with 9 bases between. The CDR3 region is CASSLDIVYGYTF. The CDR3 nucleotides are TGTGCCAGCAGCTTGGACATAGTCTATGGCTACACCTTC.

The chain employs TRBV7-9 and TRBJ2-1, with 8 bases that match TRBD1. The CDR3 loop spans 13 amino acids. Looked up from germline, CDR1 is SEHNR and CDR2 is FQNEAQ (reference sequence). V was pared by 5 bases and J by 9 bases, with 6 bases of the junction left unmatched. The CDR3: CASSRTGWAEQFF. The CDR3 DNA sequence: TGTGCCAGCAGCCGGACAGGGTGGGCTGAGCAGTTCTTC.

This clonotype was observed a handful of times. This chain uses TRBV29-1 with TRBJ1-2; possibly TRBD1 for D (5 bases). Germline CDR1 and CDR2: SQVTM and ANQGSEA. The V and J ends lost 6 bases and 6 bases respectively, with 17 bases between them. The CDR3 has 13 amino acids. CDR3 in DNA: TGCAGCGTGGAGACAGCGTTCGTCGATGGCTACACCTTC. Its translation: CSVETAFVDGYTF.

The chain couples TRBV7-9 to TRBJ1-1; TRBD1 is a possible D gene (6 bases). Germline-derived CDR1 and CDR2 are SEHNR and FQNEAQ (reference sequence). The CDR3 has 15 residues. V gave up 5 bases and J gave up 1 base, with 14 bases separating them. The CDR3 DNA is TGTGCCAGCAGCCCTGCACAGGGAACGAACACTGAAGCTTTCTTT. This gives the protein CASSPAQGTNTEAFF.

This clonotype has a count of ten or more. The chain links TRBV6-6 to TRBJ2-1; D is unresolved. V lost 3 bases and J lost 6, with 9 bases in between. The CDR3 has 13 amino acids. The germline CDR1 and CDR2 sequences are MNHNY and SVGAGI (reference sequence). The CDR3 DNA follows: TGTGCCAGCAGTTATATAGGAAGCAATGAGCAGTTCTTC. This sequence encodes CASSYIGSNEQFF.

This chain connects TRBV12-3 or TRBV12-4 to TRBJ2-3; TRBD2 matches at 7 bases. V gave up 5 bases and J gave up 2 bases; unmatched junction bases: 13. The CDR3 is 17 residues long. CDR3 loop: CASSPGAGEEDTDTQYF. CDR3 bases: TGTGCCAGCAGTCCTGGGGCGGGGGAGGAAGACACAGATACGCAGTATTTT.

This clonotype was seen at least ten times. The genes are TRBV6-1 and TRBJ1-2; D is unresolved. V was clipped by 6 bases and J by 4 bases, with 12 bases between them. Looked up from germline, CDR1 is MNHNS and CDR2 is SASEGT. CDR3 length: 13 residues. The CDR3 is CASSQRTGYGYTF. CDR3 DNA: TGTGCCAGCAGCCAAAGGACGGGCTATGGCTACACCTTC.

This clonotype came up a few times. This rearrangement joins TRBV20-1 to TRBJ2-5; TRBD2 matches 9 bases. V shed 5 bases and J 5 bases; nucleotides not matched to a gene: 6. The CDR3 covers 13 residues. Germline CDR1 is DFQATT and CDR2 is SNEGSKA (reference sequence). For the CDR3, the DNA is TGCAGTGCTCCTAGCGGGACTGGTGAGACCCAGTACTTC. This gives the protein CSAPSGTGETQYF.

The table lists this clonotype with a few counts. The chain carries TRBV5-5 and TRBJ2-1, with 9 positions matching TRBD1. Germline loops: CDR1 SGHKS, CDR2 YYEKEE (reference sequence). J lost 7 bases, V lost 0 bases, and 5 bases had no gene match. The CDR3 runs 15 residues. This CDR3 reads CASSLAGTGWNEQFF. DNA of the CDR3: TGTGCCAGCAGCTTGGCGGGGACAGGGTGGAATGAGCAGTTCTTC.

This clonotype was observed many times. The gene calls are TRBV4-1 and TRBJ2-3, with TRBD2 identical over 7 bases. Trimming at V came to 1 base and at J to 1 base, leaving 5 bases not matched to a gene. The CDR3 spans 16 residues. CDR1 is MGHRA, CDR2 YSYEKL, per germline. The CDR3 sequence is CASSQGVGGGTDTQYF. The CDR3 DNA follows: TGCGCCAGCAGCCAAGGGGTGGGAGGGGGCACAGATACGCAGTATTTT.

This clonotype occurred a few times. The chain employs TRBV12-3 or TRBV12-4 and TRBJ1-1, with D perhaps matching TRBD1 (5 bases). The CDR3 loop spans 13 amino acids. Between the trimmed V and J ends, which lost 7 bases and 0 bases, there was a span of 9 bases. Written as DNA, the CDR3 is TGTGCCAGCACCAGACAGATGAACACTGAAGCTTTCTTT. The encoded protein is CASTRQMNTEAFF.

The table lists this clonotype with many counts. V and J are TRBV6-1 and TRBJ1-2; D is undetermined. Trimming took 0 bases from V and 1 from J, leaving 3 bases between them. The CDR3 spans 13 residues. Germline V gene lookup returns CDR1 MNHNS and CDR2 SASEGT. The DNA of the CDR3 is TGTGCCAGCAGTGAAGCAGATAACTATGGCTACACCTTC. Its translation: CASSEADNYGYTF.

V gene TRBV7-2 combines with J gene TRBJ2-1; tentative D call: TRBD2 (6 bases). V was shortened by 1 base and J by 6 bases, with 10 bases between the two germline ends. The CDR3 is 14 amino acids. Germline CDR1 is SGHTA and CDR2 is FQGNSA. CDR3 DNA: TGTGCCAGCAGCTTAGGGGACTTTATCAATGAGCAGTTCTTC. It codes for CASSLGDFINEQFF.

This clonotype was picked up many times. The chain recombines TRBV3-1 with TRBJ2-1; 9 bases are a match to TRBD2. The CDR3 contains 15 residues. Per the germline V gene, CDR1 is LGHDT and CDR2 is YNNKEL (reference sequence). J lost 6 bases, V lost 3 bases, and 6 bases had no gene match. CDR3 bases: TGTGCCAGCAGCCACTCAGCGGGGGGCTCCAATGAGCAGTTCTTC. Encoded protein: CASSHSAGGSNEQFF.

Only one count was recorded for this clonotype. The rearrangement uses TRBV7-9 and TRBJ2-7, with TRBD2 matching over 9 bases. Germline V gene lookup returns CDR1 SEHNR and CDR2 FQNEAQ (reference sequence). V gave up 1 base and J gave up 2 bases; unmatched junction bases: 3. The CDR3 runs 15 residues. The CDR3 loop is CASSLEERGAYEQYF. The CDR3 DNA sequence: TGTGCCAGCAGCTTAGAAGAGCGGGGGGCCTACGAGCAGTACTTC.

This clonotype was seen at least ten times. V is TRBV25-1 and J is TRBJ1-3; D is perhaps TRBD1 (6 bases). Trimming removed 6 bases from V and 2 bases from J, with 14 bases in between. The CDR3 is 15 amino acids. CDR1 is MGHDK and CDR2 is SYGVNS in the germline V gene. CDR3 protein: CASRDSYIPGNTIYF. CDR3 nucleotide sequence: TGTGCCAGCAGGGACAGCTACATCCCTGGAAACACCATATATTTT.

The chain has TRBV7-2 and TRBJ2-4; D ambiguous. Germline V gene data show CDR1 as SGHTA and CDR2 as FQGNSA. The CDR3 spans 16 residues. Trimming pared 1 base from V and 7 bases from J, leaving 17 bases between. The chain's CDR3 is CASSLDRTILGNIQYF. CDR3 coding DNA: TGTGCCAGCAGCTTAGATCGTACTATCCTTGGGAACATTCAGTACTTC.

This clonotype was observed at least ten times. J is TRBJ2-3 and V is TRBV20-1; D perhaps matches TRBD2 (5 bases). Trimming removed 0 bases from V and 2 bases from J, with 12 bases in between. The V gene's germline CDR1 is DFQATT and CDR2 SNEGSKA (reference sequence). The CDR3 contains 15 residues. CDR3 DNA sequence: TGCAGTGCTAGAGATCCCAAGCGGAACACAGATACGCAGTATTTT. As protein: CSARDPKRNTDTQYF.

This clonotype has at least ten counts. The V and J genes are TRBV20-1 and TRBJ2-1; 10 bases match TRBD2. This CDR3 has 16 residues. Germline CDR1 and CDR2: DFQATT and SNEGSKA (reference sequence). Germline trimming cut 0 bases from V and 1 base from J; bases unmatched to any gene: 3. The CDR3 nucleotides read TGCAGTGCTAGAGAGATTAGCGGGAGGTCCTACAATGAGCAGTTCTTC. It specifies CSAREISGRSYNEQFF.

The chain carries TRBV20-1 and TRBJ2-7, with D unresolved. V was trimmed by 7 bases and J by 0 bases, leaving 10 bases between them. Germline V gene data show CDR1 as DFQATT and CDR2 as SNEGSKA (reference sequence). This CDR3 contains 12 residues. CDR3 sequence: CSVYRSSYEQYF. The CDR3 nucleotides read TGCAGTGTTTACAGATCCTCCTACGAGCAGTACTTC.

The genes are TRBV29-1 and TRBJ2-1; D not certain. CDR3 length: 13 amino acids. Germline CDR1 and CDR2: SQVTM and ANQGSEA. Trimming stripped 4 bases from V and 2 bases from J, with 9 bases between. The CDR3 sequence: CSVGANTYNEQFF. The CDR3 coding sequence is TGCAGCGTTGGGGCGAACACCTACAATGAGCAGTTCTTC.